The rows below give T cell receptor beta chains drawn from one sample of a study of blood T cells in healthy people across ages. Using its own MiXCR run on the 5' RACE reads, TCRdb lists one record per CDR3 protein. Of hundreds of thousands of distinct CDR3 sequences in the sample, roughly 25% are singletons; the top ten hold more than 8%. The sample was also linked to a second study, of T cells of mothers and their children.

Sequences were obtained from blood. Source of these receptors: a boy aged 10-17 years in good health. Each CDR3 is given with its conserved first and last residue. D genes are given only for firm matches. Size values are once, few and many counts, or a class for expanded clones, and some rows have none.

cdr3_nt: TGTGCCAGCAGCGCTTATGCGGGAGGGAGCTCCTACGAGCAGTACTTC
cdr3_aa: CASSAYAGGSSYEQYF
j_call: TRBJ2-7
d_call: TRBD2
v_call: TRBV7-2
clone_size: .

cdr3_nt: TGTGCCAGCAGCTGCGGCAGTAATCAGCCCCAGCATTTT
cdr3_aa: CASSCGSNQPQHF
j_call: TRBJ1-5
d_call: .
v_call: TRBV5-5
clone_size: .

cdr3_nt: TGTGCCAGCAGTGGAGGGGGAACGGGAAACACCATATATTTT
cdr3_aa: CASSGGGTGNTIYF
j_call: TRBJ1-3
d_call: .
v_call: TRBV2
clone_size: few

cdr3_nt: TGTGCCAGCAGTTGGAGCATAGAGTACCAAGAGACCCAGTACTTC
cdr3_aa: CASSWSIEYQETQYF
j_call: TRBJ2-5
d_call: .
v_call: TRBV12-3/TRBV12-4
clone_size: .

cdr3_nt: TGCGCCAGCAGCCAAGATGCGGGAGGTGGGTACGAGCAGTACTTC
cdr3_aa: CASSQDAGGGYEQYF
j_call: TRBJ2-7
d_call: TRBD2
v_call: TRBV4-1
clone_size: .

cdr3_nt: TGCAGTGCTGGGGACAGCGCCGAATATGGCTACACCTTC
cdr3_aa: CSAGDSAEYGYTF
j_call: TRBJ1-2
d_call: TRBD1
v_call: TRBV20-1
clone_size: .

cdr3_nt: TGTGCCAGCAGCCAAGCGCTAGCGGGAGTACCCTACGAGCAGTACTTC
cdr3_aa: CASSQALAGVPYEQYF
j_call: TRBJ2-7
d_call: TRBD2
v_call: TRBV3-1
clone_size: .

cdr3_nt: TGTGCCAGCGGCCTAGCGGGGGGGCAATTTGAGCAGTTCTTC
cdr3_aa: CASGLAGGQFEQFF
j_call: TRBJ2-1
d_call: TRBD2
v_call: TRBV6-2/TRBV6-3
clone_size: .

cdr3_nt: TGTGCCAGCAGCTTCGACACTAGCTCCTACAATGAGCAGTTCTTC
cdr3_aa: CASSFDTSSYNEQFF
j_call: TRBJ2-1
d_call: .
v_call: TRBV7-9
clone_size: .

cdr3_nt: TGTGCCAGCAGCTACATAGGAGAAGCTTTCTTT
cdr3_aa: CASSYIGEAFF
j_call: TRBJ1-1
d_call: .
v_call: TRBV11-2
clone_size: few

cdr3_nt: TGTGCCAGCAGATACACCAGGACCCAGTACTTC
cdr3_aa: CASRYTRTQYF
j_call: TRBJ2-5
d_call: .
v_call: TRBV7-8
clone_size: .

cdr3_nt: TGTGCCAGCAGTGGTGGGCAGCTAGGCAATGAGCAGTTCTTC
cdr3_aa: CASSGGQLGNEQFF
j_call: TRBJ2-1
d_call: .
v_call: TRBV25-1
clone_size: few

cdr3_nt: TGTGCCAGCAGGCCGGGACAGGGTCTCGGTGAGCAGTTCTTC
cdr3_aa: CASRPGQGLGEQFF
j_call: TRBJ2-1
d_call: TRBD1
v_call: TRBV27
clone_size: .

cdr3_nt: TGTGCCAGCAGTGAGGGACTTCCTAATGAGCAGTTCTTC
cdr3_aa: CASSEGLPNEQFF
j_call: TRBJ2-1
d_call: .
v_call: TRBV25-1
clone_size: few

cdr3_nt: TGTGCCAGCAGCTTAGAGGGGAGGGGGTCATGGGGGGATACGCAGTATTTT
cdr3_aa: CASSLEGRGSWGDTQYF
j_call: TRBJ2-3
d_call: .
v_call: TRBV11-2
clone_size: .

cdr3_nt: TGCAGCGTTGCGGGAATGAGTACCAAAAACATTCAGTACTTC
cdr3_aa: CSVAGMSTKNIQYF
j_call: TRBJ2-4
d_call: .
v_call: TRBV29-1
clone_size: .

cdr3_nt: TGTGCCAGCCCCGGGACTAGCGGGGGCTACAATGAGCAGTTCTTC
cdr3_aa: CASPGTSGGYNEQFF
j_call: TRBJ2-1
d_call: TRBD2
v_call: TRBV7-9
clone_size: .

cdr3_nt: TGTGCCAGCAGAAGAACTTTGGTCCTCAATGAAAAACTGTTTTTT
cdr3_aa: CASRRTLVLNEKLFF
j_call: TRBJ1-4
d_call: .
v_call: TRBV6-5
clone_size: .

cdr3_nt: TGTGCCAGCAGTCCTACGGACAGGGGGCGGAACACTGAAGCTTTCTTT
cdr3_aa: CASSPTDRGRNTEAFF
j_call: TRBJ1-1
d_call: TRBD1
v_call: TRBV28
clone_size: .

cdr3_nt: TGTGCCAGCAGCCGAGAAGTGATTTCAGCCTATTCTAACTATGGCTACACCTTC
cdr3_aa: CASSREVISAYSNYGYTF
j_call: TRBJ1-2
d_call: .
v_call: TRBV5-5
clone_size: .

cdr3_nt: TGTGCCAGCAGCTTAAATTGGGCGGGGGCCCGCTCCTACGAGCAGTACTTC
cdr3_aa: CASSLNWAGARSYEQYF
j_call: TRBJ2-7
d_call: .
v_call: TRBV7-9
clone_size: .

cdr3_nt: TGTGCCAGCAGTGGGACGGGACAGACCACCCCCGAGTACTTC
cdr3_aa: CASSGTGQTTPEYF
j_call: TRBJ2-7
d_call: TRBD1
v_call: TRBV12-3/TRBV12-4
clone_size: once

cdr3_nt: TGTGCCAGCAGCTTAATGGGTAGAGAGGTTGAAAAACTGTTTTTT
cdr3_aa: CASSLMGREVEKLFF
j_call: TRBJ1-4
d_call: .
v_call: TRBV5-5
clone_size: few

cdr3_nt: TGTGCCAGCAGCCAAGTAGACACTAAGAAAGAGACCCAGTACTTC
cdr3_aa: CASSQVDTKKETQYF
j_call: TRBJ2-5
d_call: .
v_call: TRBV14
clone_size: .

cdr3_nt: TGCAGTGCTAGCCAAATCACAGGGAGCCGCTACGAGCAGTACTTC
cdr3_aa: CSASQITGSRYEQYF
j_call: TRBJ2-7
d_call: .
v_call: TRBV20-1
clone_size: .

cdr3_nt: TGTGCCACCAGCAGAGCAGATAGGGTCGGTTCTTTCTACGAGCAGTACTTC
cdr3_aa: CATSRADRVGSFYEQYF
j_call: TRBJ2-7
d_call: .
v_call: TRBV15
clone_size: .

cdr3_nt: TGTGCCAGCAGCTATACGGATAGGTACGAGCAGTACTTC
cdr3_aa: CASSYTDRYEQYF
j_call: TRBJ2-7
d_call: .
v_call: TRBV7-9
clone_size: few

cdr3_nt: TGTGCCAGCAGCTTAACCGACAGGGGGCCTACGCAGTATTTT
cdr3_aa: CASSLTDRGPTQYF
j_call: TRBJ2-3
d_call: TRBD1
v_call: TRBV7-8
clone_size: few

cdr3_nt: TGCAGTGCGAGTGGACAGGGGGCGACCTTC
cdr3_aa: CSASGQGATF
j_call: TRBJ1-2
d_call: TRBD1
v_call: TRBV20-1
clone_size: .

cdr3_nt: TGCAGTGCTAGAGGCGACAGCGTAAAGCAGGAGACCCAGTACTTC
cdr3_aa: CSARGDSVKQETQYF
j_call: TRBJ2-5
d_call: .
v_call: TRBV20-1
clone_size: few

cdr3_nt: TGTGCCAGCAGCTTAGCGGGACTAGCGGCTACCGGGGAGCTGTTTTTT
cdr3_aa: CASSLAGLAATGELFF
j_call: TRBJ2-2
d_call: TRBD2
v_call: TRBV7-9
clone_size: .

cdr3_nt: TGTGCCAGCAGTTTTGGGGTAATAAACACTCAGTACTTC
cdr3_aa: CASSFGVINTQYF
j_call: TRBJ2-4
d_call: .
v_call: TRBV28
clone_size: .

cdr3_nt: TGTGCCAGCAGGCAGCGCGGACTAGCGGGGGAGCAGACCCAGTACTTC
cdr3_aa: CASRQRGLAGEQTQYF
j_call: TRBJ2-5
d_call: TRBD2
v_call: TRBV28
clone_size: .

cdr3_nt: TGTGCCAGCAGCTCTTGGGGCGAGCAGTACTTC
cdr3_aa: CASSSWGEQYF
j_call: TRBJ2-7
d_call: .
v_call: TRBV7-2
clone_size: .

cdr3_nt: TGTGCCAGCAGTTACTCGACGAACCTACAGGGGAAGTATGGCTACACCTTC
cdr3_aa: CASSYSTNLQGKYGYTF
j_call: TRBJ1-2
d_call: TRBD1
v_call: TRBV6-2/TRBV6-3
clone_size: few

cdr3_nt: TGTGCCAGCAGTTTCGGTCCAGGGGGCAGGAAGACCCAGTACTTC
cdr3_aa: CASSFGPGGRKTQYF
j_call: TRBJ2-5
d_call: TRBD1
v_call: TRBV28
clone_size: few

cdr3_nt: TGTGCCACCAGCAGAGATAGGCGGAAACAAGAGACCCAGTACTTC
cdr3_aa: CATSRDRRKQETQYF
j_call: TRBJ2-5
d_call: .
v_call: TRBV15
clone_size: .

cdr3_nt: TGTGCCAGCAGTCCAGGGACAGGGTCTGACGAGCAGTACTTC
cdr3_aa: CASSPGTGSDEQYF
j_call: TRBJ2-7
d_call: TRBD1
v_call: TRBV27
clone_size: .

cdr3_nt: TGTGCCAGCAGTTACGTCTCGCCGGGGACTCAAAGCTCCTACGAGCAGTACTTC
cdr3_aa: CASSYVSPGTQSSYEQYF
j_call: TRBJ2-7
d_call: .
v_call: TRBV6-5
clone_size: once

cdr3_nt: TGCAGCCACGTGTCGAACACTGAAGCTTTCTTT
cdr3_aa: CSHVSNTEAFF
j_call: TRBJ1-1
d_call: .
v_call: TRBV29-1
clone_size: once

cdr3_nt: TGCAGTGCTAGCACGCGGGATTACAATGAGCAGTTCTTC
cdr3_aa: CSASTRDYNEQFF
j_call: TRBJ2-1
d_call: .
v_call: TRBV20-1
clone_size: few

cdr3_nt: TGTGCCAGCTGTGGGTGGAGGGTAGGTCCCTACGAGCAGTACTTC
cdr3_aa: CASCGWRVGPYEQYF
j_call: TRBJ2-7
d_call: .
v_call: TRBV28
clone_size: .

cdr3_nt: TGTGCCAGCAGCAACGGGACATTAGTGGGTAATCAGCCCCAGCATTTT
cdr3_aa: CASSNGTLVGNQPQHF
j_call: TRBJ1-5
d_call: .
v_call: TRBV21-1
clone_size: few

cdr3_nt: TGCAGTGCTAGAGATCGGCGGGGTCAGGTGACAGGGGACAAAAGTTATGGCTACACCTTC
cdr3_aa: CSARDRRGQVTGDKSYGYTF
j_call: TRBJ1-2
d_call: TRBD1
v_call: TRBV20-1
clone_size: .

cdr3_nt: TGTGCCAGCAGCCCCTTCAGTGAGCAGTTCTTC
cdr3_aa: CASSPFSEQFF
j_call: TRBJ2-1
d_call: .
v_call: TRBV7-2
clone_size: few

cdr3_nt: TGTGCCATCAGTGAGTCCCCCTCTGGGTTTGAGCAGTTCTTC
cdr3_aa: CAISESPSGFEQFF
j_call: TRBJ2-1
d_call: .
v_call: TRBV10-3
clone_size: .

cdr3_nt: TGTGCCAGCAGCCAAGAAGGCGGGACTAGCGGACCACAAGAGACCCAGTACTTC
cdr3_aa: CASSQEGGTSGPQETQYF
j_call: TRBJ2-5
d_call: TRBD2
v_call: TRBV12-3/TRBV12-4
clone_size: .

cdr3_nt: TGTGCCATCAGTGAGTCGCCTCGCAACTACGAGCAGTACTTC
cdr3_aa: CAISESPRNYEQYF
j_call: TRBJ2-7
d_call: .
v_call: TRBV10-3
clone_size: .

cdr3_nt: TGTGCCAGCAGCTTATTCGGCGGCCTCACAGATACGCAGTATTTT
cdr3_aa: CASSLFGGLTDTQYF
j_call: TRBJ2-3
d_call: .
v_call: TRBV11-2
clone_size: .

cdr3_nt: TGTGCCAGCAGTTACCCCAGGGGGAGGGACACAGATACGCAGTATTTT
cdr3_aa: CASSYPRGRDTDTQYF
j_call: TRBJ2-3
d_call: .
v_call: TRBV6-5
clone_size: .

cdr3_nt: TGTGCCAGCAGCTTCCTGATGGTGGCAGATACGCAGTATTTT
cdr3_aa: CASSFLMVADTQYF
j_call: TRBJ2-3
d_call: .
v_call: TRBV7-9
clone_size: few

cdr3_nt: TGTGCCAGCAGCTTAGAAGAGGCAACGACCCAGTACTTC
cdr3_aa: CASSLEEATTQYF
j_call: TRBJ2-5
d_call: .
v_call: TRBV11-2
clone_size: .

cdr3_nt: TGTGCCAGCAGCTTAAAGTATGCGACTAGGGTCTACGAGCAGTACTTC
cdr3_aa: CASSLKYATRVYEQYF
j_call: TRBJ2-7
d_call: .
v_call: TRBV7-3
clone_size: .

cdr3_nt: TGTGCCAGCAGCGCGGGGACTAGCGGGATGGAGACCCAGTACTTC
cdr3_aa: CASSAGTSGMETQYF
j_call: TRBJ2-5
d_call: TRBD2
v_call: TRBV9
clone_size: .

cdr3_nt: TGCGCCAGCAGCTTGGTACCGAGCACGGGAGGGCTTAGTGAGCAGTTCTTC
cdr3_aa: CASSLVPSTGGLSEQFF
j_call: TRBJ2-1
d_call: TRBD2
v_call: TRBV5-1
clone_size: once

cdr3_nt: TGTGCCAGCAGTTTGGAAGGCCCCCACAACACCGGGGAGCTGTTTTTT
cdr3_aa: CASSLEGPHNTGELFF
j_call: TRBJ2-2
d_call: .
v_call: TRBV12-3/TRBV12-4
clone_size: .

cdr3_nt: TGTGCCAGCTCACCAGGGAGACAGACATCAGATACGCAGTATTTT
cdr3_aa: CASSPGRQTSDTQYF
j_call: TRBJ2-3
d_call: .
v_call: TRBV18
clone_size: .

cdr3_nt: TGTGCCAGCAGCTTAGCTAGCGGATGGCAGGGGGCTTCTGACTATGGCTACACCTTC
cdr3_aa: CASSLASGWQGASDYGYTF
j_call: TRBJ1-2
d_call: TRBD1
v_call: TRBV7-9
clone_size: .

cdr3_nt: TGCAGTGCTAGTTTGCCCCAGCGGGGCACAGATACGCAGTATTTT
cdr3_aa: CSASLPQRGTDTQYF
j_call: TRBJ2-3
d_call: .
v_call: TRBV20-1
clone_size: .